This entry lists 2 T cell receptor beta chains sequenced from one sample in a study of T-cell memory formation after mild COVID-19. MiXCR was run by TCRdb on the 5' RACE reads, yielding one entry per CDR3 protein. The table has 450,000 to 650,000 distinct CDR3 sequences, about 20% seen once; the top ten hold approximately 12%. The sequencing sample was made of PBMCs or a T cell subset sorted from them (not recorded which). Receptors originate from an adult woman who had mild COVID-19 (a few samples of this study predate the infection). Cell type and time point are not known.

This clonotype has a handful of counts. The chain links TRBV7-9 to TRBJ2-3, with TRBD1 as a possible D gene (6 bases). V was pared by 4 bases and J by 8 bases, with 13 bases between. The CDR3 is 13 residues long. Germline CDR1 and CDR2: SEHNR and FQNEAQ (reference sequence). CDR3 nucleotide sequence: TGTGCCAGCAGCTGGGACACCTCACCTACGCAGTATTTT. Encoded protein: CASSWDTSPTQYF.

This clonotype was seen only a few times. This chain links TRBV2 with TRBJ2-5, with D possibly being TRBD1 or TRBD2 (5 bases each). Trimming shortened V by 8 bases and J by 5 bases, and 15 bases separated the two germline ends. The germline V gene encodes CDR1 SNHLY and CDR2 FYNNEI. The CDR3 contains 13 residues. CDR3 in DNA: TGTGCCAGCGGCCCGGTATGGGGGGAGACCCAGTACTTC. It encodes CASGPVWGETQYF.